The T cell receptor beta chain under discussion was sequenced for a study of blood T cell repertoires in COVID-19. About the study: Both acute and convalescent COVID-19 samples were obtained from the United States, Italy and Spain. The analysed material was cDNA or gDNA that came from T cells, B-cell-depleted T cells, or PBMCs.

Per the germline V gene, CDR1 is SGHDN and CDR2 is FVKESK. The CDR3 consists of 13 residues. The ends were cut back, 3 bases at V and 5 bases at J, with 7 bases in the middle. Source study methods: Estimated nucleated cell counts came from reference gene primer amplification. TCRdb keeps only in-frame clones here, not all; method: immunoSEQ multiplex PCR. That table is the source of V, J and clone size, and D and trimming were worked out from the DNA. The profile covers over 200,000 clones, with roughly 90% appearing a single time and around 0.78% taken by the ten largest. V gene TRBV14 combines with J gene TRBJ2-2; the D gene is possibly TRBD2 (5 bases). The receptor comes from a woman aged 25 to 45 with acute or convalescent COVID-19. Sequenced: peripheral blood. Here the CDR3 DNA reads TGTGCCAGCAGCCACCGGGGAACCGGGGAGCTGTTTTTT. It yields the protein CASSHRGTGELFF. Supplemented by reference TRBV14 and TRBJ2-2, the full variable domain reads EAGVTQFPSHSVIEKGQTVTLRCDPISGHDNLYWYRRVMGKEIKFLLHFVKESKQDESGMPNNRFLAERTGGTYSTLKVQPAELEDSGVYFCASSHRGTGELFFGEGSRLTVL.